This T cell receptor beta chain is from a study of blood T cell repertoires in COVID-19. The wider study: Samples representing acute and convalescent COVID-19 were sourced from the United States, Italy and Spain. From T cells, B-cell-depleted T cells, or PBMCs came the material, which was cDNA or gDNA.

V gave up 1 base and J gave up 7 bases; unmatched junction bases: 4. The CDR3 is made up of 14 amino acids. Per the germline V gene, CDR1 is MGHDK and CDR2 is SYGVNS. The data were produced by immunoSEQ multiplex PCR, yet TCRdb's version contains in-frame clones alone and is incomplete. The profile shows 60,000 to 75,000 clones, about 90% of them singletons. The sequence was obtained from a man aged 55-75 years with acute or convalescent COVID-19. V is TRBV25-1 and J is TRBJ2-1; 7 bases line up with TRBD2. The specimen was peripheral blood. The CDR3 DNA sequence: TGTGCCAGCAGTGAATGGGGAGGGTTGAATGAGCAGTTCTTC. This codes for CASSEWGGLNEQFF. Variable domain in full (rest from reference TRBV25-1 and TRBJ2-1): EADIYQTPRYLVIGTGKKITLECSQTMGHDKMYWYQQDPGMELHLIHYSYGVNSTEKGDLSSESTVSRIRTEHFPLTLESARPSHTSQYLCASSEWGGLNEQFFGPGTRLTVL.